This section outlines one T cell receptor (beta chain) sequence together with its context. Germline V gene lookup returns CDR1 MNHEY and CDR2 SMNVEV (reference sequence). The CDR3 totals 13 residues. Deletions cut 9 bases from V and 0 bases from J, with 9 bases between. TCRdb independently ran MiXCR on the RT-PCR reads; one entry per CDR3 protein. The sample lists about 680,000 distinct CDR3 sequences, 13% to 15% occurring once. The chain has TRBV27 and TRBJ2-4, with D perhaps TRBD1 or TRBD2 (6 bases each). Source material: memory CD4+ T cells from blood. This receptor was identified in a female donor in good health, serving as a healthy control. CDR3 sequence: CARQGLAKNIQYF. CDR3 in DNA: TGTGCCAGACAGGGACTAGCCAAAAACATTCAGTACTTC.